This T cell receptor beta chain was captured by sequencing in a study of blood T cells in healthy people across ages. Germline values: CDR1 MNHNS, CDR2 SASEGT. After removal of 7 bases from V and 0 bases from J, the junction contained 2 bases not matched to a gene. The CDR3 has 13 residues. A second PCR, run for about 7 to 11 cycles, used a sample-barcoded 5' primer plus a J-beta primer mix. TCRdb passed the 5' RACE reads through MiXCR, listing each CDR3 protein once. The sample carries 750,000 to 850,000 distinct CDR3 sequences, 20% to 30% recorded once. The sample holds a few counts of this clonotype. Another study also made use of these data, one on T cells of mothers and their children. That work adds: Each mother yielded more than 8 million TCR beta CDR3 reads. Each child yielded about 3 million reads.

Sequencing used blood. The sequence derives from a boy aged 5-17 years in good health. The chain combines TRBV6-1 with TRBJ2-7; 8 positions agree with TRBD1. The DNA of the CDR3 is TGTGCCAGCATGGGACAGGCCTCCTACGAGCAGTACTTC. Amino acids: CASMGQASYEQYF.